This T cell receptor (beta chain) is from a study of shared clonotypes between healthy human individuals. Study background: The study used three CD4 naive, three CD4 memory, two CD8 naive and one CD8 memory plate per donor. General study points: The study drew on few donors, limiting represented genetic and exposure-history diversity.

With 4 bases clipped from V and 7 bases from J, the junction kept 13 bases outside the gene matches. Germline V gene lookup returns CDR1 SEHNR and CDR2 FQNEAQ (reference sequence). The CDR3 runs 15 residues. It was into CD45RA+ naive and CD45RA-negative memory subsets that the CD4+ cells were split. Turning to this clone: Its antigen is not known.

A roughly 200 ng quantity of DNA, tens of thousands of T cell genomes, went into the sorted-subset replicate PCRs. Repertoires were generated with immunoSEQ multiplex PCR, while TCRdb's copy carries only in-frame clones and drops some. The profile covers about 1.5 million clones, with approximately 96% appearing a single time and over 1% taken by the ten largest. The chain links TRBV7-9 to TRBJ2-7; TRBD1 matches 7 bases. This receptor was obtained from a man aged 25 to 40 in good health. Sequenced input: naive CD4+ T cells sorted from blood. Sample subset: CD45RA+ positively selected. In DNA form, the CDR3 reads TGTGCCAGCAGCTCACTCCGAGACAGGGATAGGGAGCAGTACTTC. It yields the protein CASSSLRDRDREQYF.